These 7 T cell receptor beta chains came from one sample sequenced in a study of T cells in localized non-small cell lung cancer. TCRdb keeps only in-frame clones here, not all; method: immunoSEQ multiplex PCR. The repertoire holds approximately 80,000 clones, 80% seen once, with 8% to 10% in the top ten. Here the sequenced sample was peripheral blood, taken before any cancer treatment. The receptors stem from a female donor older than 55 with stage I lung adenocarcinoma.

This clone has only one observation. The V gene is TRBV27, the J gene TRBJ2-7, with D possibly TRBD1 on 7 matching bases. This CDR3 comprises 14 residues. CDR1 is MNHEY, CDR2 SMNVEV, per germline (reference sequence). Trimming stripped 3 bases from V and 4 bases from J, with 13 bases between. CDR3 residues: CASSFGGGGYEQYF. The CDR3, as DNA: TGTGCCAGCAGTTTTGGAGGGGGCGGGTACGAGCAGTACTTC.

The chain has TRBV15 and TRBJ2-5; D is unclear. Germline V gene sequence: CDR1 LNHNV, CDR2 YYDKDF (reference sequence). This CDR3 is 15 amino acids long. V dropped 0 bases and J dropped 4 bases, with 12 bases sitting between them. CDR3 DNA sequence: TGTGCCACCAGCAGAGATACCGGACCAAGAGAGACCCAGTACTTC. This encodes CATSRDTGPRETQYF.

Concerning this clone itself: This same CDR3 is encoded by further DNA sequences in the sample. The V and J genes are TRBV25-1 and TRBJ1-1, with D perhaps TRBD1 (6 bases). V was pared by 2 bases and J by 1 base, with 8 bases between. There are 14 residues in the CDR3. The germline gives CDR1 MGHDK, CDR2 SYGVNS. CDR3 DNA: TGTGCCAGCAGTGAACTACAGGGGAACACTGAAGCTTTCTTT. Protein product: CASSELQGNTEAFF. Variable domain in full (rest from reference TRBV25-1 and TRBJ1-1): EADIYQTPRYLVIGTGKKITLECSQTMGHDKMYWYQQDPGMELHLIHYSYGVNSTEKGDLSSESTVSRIRTEHFPLTLESARPSHTSQYLCASSELQGNTEAFFGQGTRLTVV.

The V and J genes are TRBV2 and TRBJ1-6; no reliable D call. The CDR3 is made up of 14 amino acids. Trimming cost V 1 base and J 5 bases, with 6 bases left between them. Germline lookup yields CDR1 SNHLY and CDR2 FYNNEI. CDR3 DNA: TGTGCCAGCAGTGAAGGCAATAATAATTCACCCCTCCACTTT. Translating gives CASSEGNNNSPLHF.

The rearrangement joins TRBV5-1 to TRBJ1-1; D is possibly TRBD1 (6 bases). The germline V gene encodes CDR1 SGHRS and CDR2 YFSETQ. The CDR3 loop spans 14 amino acids. Trimming took off 2 bases at V and 1 base at J, with 9 bases between the two ends. DNA for the CDR3: TGCGCCAGCAGCTTCGAACAGGGGAACACTGAAGCTTTCTTT. Translated, it gives CASSFEQGNTEAFF. The full variable domain, in which reference TRBV5-1 and TRBJ1-1 provide the parts outside the CDR3, is KAGVTQTPRYLIKTRGQQVTLSCSPISGHRSVSWYQQTPGQGLQFLFEYFSETQRNKGNFPGRFSGRQFSNSRSEMNVSTLELGDSALYLCASSFEQGNTEAFFGQGTRLTVV.

The chain joins TRBV2 to TRBJ2-7; D not resolved. Between the trimmed V and J ends, which lost 8 bases and 0 bases, there was a span of 14 bases. This CDR3 spans 14 amino acids. CDR1 SNHLY and CDR2 FYNNEI come from the germline V gene. CDR3 in amino acids: CASYETQSSYEQYF. In DNA form, the CDR3 reads TGTGCCAGCTACGAGACACAGAGCTCCTACGAGCAGTACTTC.

The V and J genes are TRBV6-1 and TRBJ2-5; perhaps TRBD1 as D (8 bases). In germline, CDR1 is MNHNS, CDR2 SASEGT. The CDR3 is 16 amino acids. The V end was cut by 0 bases, the J end by 2 bases, with 13 bases between. CDR3 DNA: TGTGCCAGCAGTGAAGCAACAGGGGGGGTTCAAGAGACCCAGTACTTC. The encoded protein is CASSEATGGVQETQYF.